The sequence of this T cell receptor beta chain was determined in a study of beta chain features in type 1 diabetes. Study-wide results and caveats: In all four CD4+ subsets, TCRB CDR3 length was significantly, moderately reduced in type 1 diabetes.

The isolated RNA, all of it, was reverse transcribed, so expressed TCRB transcripts were what got sequenced. Sequencing used immunoSEQ multiplex PCR; TCRdb keeps in-frame clones, though not all of them. This sample has about 170,000 clones, with over 6% found just once. Deletions cut 7 bases from V and 4 bases from J, with 13 bases between. The V gene's germline CDR1 is SNHLY and CDR2 FYNNEI. This CDR3 contains 13 residues. This clone was seen only a few times. No antigen is known for it. Sequenced: central memory CD4+ T cells from blood. This receptor was taken from a man younger than 35 with type 1 diabetes. V is TRBV2 and J is TRBJ1-1, with D hard to call. The CDR3 DNA follows: TGTGCCAGCATGCGGGAAGCAGGCACTGAAGCTTTCTTT. It yields the protein CASMREAGTEAFF.